One sample yielded the 5 T cell receptor beta chains listed below, sequenced in a study of T cells in Graves' hyperthyroidism and ophthalmopathy. TCR beta CDR3 region amplification was performed from RNA transcripts. With the HTBI primer set, the TCR CDR3 went through a first round of RT-PCR. Each CDR3 protein is one row after TCRdb ran MiXCR on the multiplex PCR reads. This sample has more than 250,000 distinct CDR3 sequences, with 15% found just once. Sequenced: blood. All receptors derive from a woman in her forties or fifties with Graves' hyperthyroidism that later progressed to Graves' ophthalmopathy.

This clonotype was detected ten times or more. The chain has TRBV10-3 and TRBJ2-7; D not certain. CDR1 and CDR2 from the germline V gene are ENHRY and SYGVKD. The ends were cut back, 10 bases at V and 4 bases at J, with 17 bases in the middle. This CDR3 is 13 amino acids long. DNA for the CDR3: TGTGCCACCCTGAACCTCAGCGCGTACGAGCAGTACTTC. Translated, it gives CATLNLSAYEQYF.

This clonotype has ten or more counts. The CDR3 is CASSFIPAGGEQYF. The CDR3 coding sequence is TGTGCCAGCAGTTTCATTCCTGCTGGGGGGGAGCAGTACTTC. The chain joins TRBV28 to TRBJ2-7; TRBD2 is a possible D gene (6 bases). CDR3 size: 14 residues. Germline CDR1 and CDR2: MDHEN and SYDVKM. Trimming shortened V by 3 bases and J by 7 bases, and 16 bases separated the two germline ends.

This clonotype was detected ten times or more. The chain links TRBV28 to TRBJ1-4; TRBD1 aligns across 7 bases. Germline CDR1 reads MDHEN; CDR2 reads SYDVKM. This CDR3 is built from 15 residues. With 4 bases clipped from V and 7 bases from J, the junction kept 9 bases outside the gene matches. Here the CDR3 DNA reads TGTGCCAGCAGTTCGAGACAGGGCTGGCGTGAAAAACTGTTTTTT. Translation gives CASSSRQGWREKLFF.

Turning to this clonotype: A read error may explain this, as a much larger clone is one base away. The chain links TRBV2 to TRBJ1-1; D is ambiguous. CDR1 is SNHLY, CDR2 FYNNEI, per germline. CDR3 length: 14 residues. CDR3 sequence reads: CGSKAPQAYTEAFF. CDR3 in DNA: TGTGGCAGCAAGGCTCCGCAGGCCTACACTGAAGCTTTCTTT.

This clonotype was counted ten times or more. CDR3 DNA: TGTGCCAGCAGTTATCCGGGACTAGCGGGGTCGGGGACCCAGTACTTC. Amino acids: CASSYPGLAGSGTQYF. J is TRBJ2-5 and V is TRBV12-3 or TRBV12-4, with TRBD2 identical over 13 bases. Trimming took 4 bases from V and 7 from J; bases not matched to a gene: 9. CDR3 length: 16 amino acids.